The 10 T cell receptor beta chains listed next were all sequenced from one sample in a study of T-cell memory formation after mild COVID-19. In TCRdb, the 5' RACE reads were re-called with MiXCR into one record per CDR3 protein. In the table there are 350,000 to 550,000 distinct CDR3 sequences, about a sixth of which are singletons. The sequenced sample was PBMCs or a T cell subset sorted from them (not recorded which). These receptors originate from a man aged 18 to 30 who had mild COVID-19 (a few samples of this study predate the infection). Cell type and time point are not known.

This clonotype was detected ten times or more. The chain has TRBV7-2 and TRBJ2-7; D gene uncertain. V was shortened by 3 bases and J by 0 bases, with 12 bases between the two germline ends. The CDR3 sequence is 15 residues long. Germline CDR1 reads SGHTA; CDR2 reads FQGNSA. CDR3 bases: TGTGCCAGCAGCTTCCATGGCAGAAGCTCCTACGAGCAGTACTTC. This translates into CASSFHGRSSYEQYF.

The V call is TRBV28, the J call TRBJ1-5, with TRBD1 as a possible D gene (6 bases). V lost 2 bases to trimming and J lost 5 bases, with 19 bases between them. CDR3 length: 17 amino acids. Germline V CDR1 and CDR2: MDHEN, SYDVKM. CDR3 in amino acids: CASSLRGRGALDQPQHF. In DNA, the CDR3 is TGTGCCAGCAGTTTAAGGGGTCGGGGGGCTTTGGATCAGCCCCAGCATTTT.

J is TRBJ2-3 and V is TRBV7-3, with D unresolved. The V and J ends lost 2 bases and 2 bases respectively, with 5 bases between them. The CDR3 loop spans 13 amino acids. Germline lookup yields CDR1 SGHTA and CDR2 FQGTGA. The CDR3 spells CASSLLFTDTQYF. The CDR3 DNA reads TGTGCCAGCAGCTTACTCTTCACAGATACGCAGTATTTT.

The chain combines TRBV12-3 or TRBV12-4 with TRBJ2-3; 7 bases line up with TRBD1. J was trimmed by 0 bases and V by 6 bases; bases with no gene match: 15. The CDR3 has 18 residues. DNA for the CDR3: TGTGCCAGCAGCCTAGGGACACAGGGGATTGGTAGCACAGATACGCAGTATTTT. Translation gives CASSLGTQGIGSTDTQYF.

V gene TRBV20-1 combines with J gene TRBJ2-2; a possible D gene is TRBD1 (6 bases). The V gene lost 6 bases and the J gene lost 6 bases, with 14 bases spanning the gap. CDR3 length: 13 residues. The germline gives CDR1 DFQATT, CDR2 SNEGSKA (reference sequence). The CDR3 sequence: CSAATGLAGELFF. Written as DNA, the CDR3 is TGCAGTGCAGCTACAGGGCTAGCCGGGGAGCTGTTTTTT.

The chain employs TRBV12-3 or TRBV12-4 and TRBJ2-3; 14 bases line up with TRBD2. Trimming at V came to 5 bases and at J to 4 bases, leaving 11 bases not matched to a gene. CDR3 size: 18 residues. CDR3 region: CASSPWTGLAGGSDTQYF. CDR3 DNA sequence: TGTGCCAGCAGTCCCTGGACAGGACTAGCGGGGGGTTCAGATACGCAGTATTTT.

V is TRBV5-1 and J is TRBJ1-1; 10 bases match TRBD1. CDR3 length: 15 amino acids. The V gene's germline CDR1 is SGHRS and CDR2 YFSETQ. The V gene end was trimmed by 4 bases and the J gene end by 3 bases; junction bases not matched to a gene: 6. CDR3: CASSPGTGADTEAFF. CDR3 sequence (DNA): TGCGCCAGCAGCCCGGGGACAGGGGCGGACACTGAAGCTTTCTTT. Together with reference TRBV5-1 and TRBJ1-1, the CDR3 gives the full variable domain: KAGVTQTPRYLIKTRGQQVTLSCSPISGHRSVSWYQQTPGQGLQFLFEYFSETQRNKGNFPGRFSGRQFSNSRSEMNVSTLELGDSALYLCASSPGTGADTEAFFGQGTRLTVV.

V and J are TRBV4-3 and TRBJ1-3; 8 bases are shared with TRBD1. Germline V gene sequence: CDR1 LGHNA, CDR2 YSLEER. J lost 5 bases, V lost 3 bases, and 6 bases had no gene match. This CDR3 has 15 residues. The CDR3 nucleotides read TGCGCCAGCAGCCACGACAGGGGATTGAGAAACACCATATATTTT. Encoded protein: CASSHDRGLRNTIYF.

The V call is TRBV28, the J call TRBJ1-1, with D tentatively TRBD1 (6 bases). The CDR3 runs to 14 residues. Germline assignment: CDR1 MDHEN and CDR2 SYDVKM. V was pared by 8 bases and J by 10 bases, with 23 bases between. The CDR3 nucleotides read TGTGCCAGCCGCGTTGCGGGGGCGCTTAATCCAGCTTTCTTT. Encoded protein: CASRVAGALNPAFF. Complete variable domain (other parts from reference TRBV28 and TRBJ1-1): DVKVTQSSRYLVKRTGEKVFLECVQDMDHENMFWYRQDPGLGLRLIYFSYDVKMKEKGDIPEGYSVSREKKERFSLILESASTNQTSMYLCASRVAGALNPAFFGQGTRLTVV.

This clonotype has just a few counts. The genes are TRBV3-1 and TRBJ2-3; 9 bases align to TRBD2. The CDR3 runs to 16 residues. CDR1 is LGHDT and CDR2 is YNNKEL in the germline V gene (reference sequence). The J segment lost 2 bases and the V segment lost 1 base, leaving 4 bases of the junction unmatched. Here the CDR3 reads CASSQALAGFTDTQYF. As DNA, the CDR3 is TGTGCCAGCAGCCAAGCCCTAGCGGGGTTCACAGATACGCAGTATTTT.